What follows is one T cell receptor (beta chain) and its context. The antigen it binds to is not known. Base quality data are lacking; no much larger clone is found one base away. V drops 8 bases and J drops 3 bases, leaving 10 bases in between. The CDR3 contains 12 residues, cysteine and phenylalanine counted. CDR3 DNA is the only sequence kept; it has 36 bases, read in frame from the first base. Reading the germline V gene (reference sequence) gives CDR1 SEHNR and CDR2 FQNEAQ. Donors were healthy HIV-negative adults with no recently reported acute infections or vaccinations. Only Caucasian adults living in Nashville, Tennessee, USA were represented among the donors. CD8 memory samples consisted of magnetically selected CD45RO+ cells combined with CCR7-negative CD45RA+ effector memory (TemRA) cells. After blood collection by leukapheresis, PBMCs were isolated using Ficoll-Histopaque density gradient centrifugation and then cryopreserved in the vapor phase of liquid nitrogen. Analytical flow cytometry was used to check the purity and quantity of every magnetically sorted T cell population. Genomic DNA was isolated from each sorted fraction and quantified by UV absorbance on a Nanodrop 2000c.

TCR CDR3 regions were amplified from genomic DNA by multiplex PCR using the deep immunoSEQ assay. Extracted genomic DNA from each cell subset was distributed evenly across all wells of several immunoSEQ 96-well plates, and each plate was treated as a replicate. Each replicate PCR for sorted subsets received around 0.2 ug genomic DNA, equal to about 30,000 T cell genomes. The purified libraries were quantified using a Qubit 3.0 fluorometer, sized with a Bioanalyzer 2100, and then quantified again using the KAPA Library Quantification kit. Every immunoSEQ 96-well plate was sequenced on a dedicated single-read 150-cycle Illumina NextSeq 550 flow cell. As for the original processing: Because the immunoSEQ output held only junctional sequences and lacked quality scores, the filtering could not match the filtering applied to full-length reads. To assign V/J genes and CDR3, sequences were annotated against IMGT germline references using PyIR, a Python wrapper for IgBLAST v1.9. Reads with weak V/J assignments (E-value above 1e-6), missing CDR3, stop codons, out-of-frame junctions, or ambiguous translated residues were removed. V3J clonotypes were defined by identical inferred V gene, J gene, and CDR3 amino acid sequence. To compute the percentage overlap between repertoires, the number of shared unique clonotypes was divided by the size of the smaller repertoire. Three approaches were used to assess repertoire richness: RTK rarefaction, the Chao1 estimator, and Recon v2.1 estimates of unobserved clonotypes. OLGA was used to compute generation probabilities for all TCRbeta clonotypes that the gDNA method yielded from a few donors. Held by TCRdb, this immuneACCESS table contains in-frame sequences only and omits some clones. Under half of the omission traces to an unresolved V gene where checked; the cause of the rest is unknown. The V and J calls and clone size were taken over from that table, and D and trimming were inferred from the DNA. Recorded for this sample are 550,000 to 800,000 clones; 90% of them occurred a single time. The ten largest account for 34% of the sample.

The data were obtained in a study of shared clonotypes between healthy human individuals (dated by TCRdb to the early 2020s). With respect to the entire study: Three men and a couple of women, aged 18 to 49 years, made up the cohort. For each donor, CD4 naive and CD4 memory were each run on three plates, CD8 naive on two plates, and CD8 memory on one plate. To increase sequencing depth and limit assay-specific biases, TCR repertoire library preparation and sequencing were carried out by different laboratories using diverse techniques. To estimate repertoire size and how much clonotypes are shared between individuals, the study performed deep sequencing of blood TCR repertoires from a few healthy adults. Leukapheresis yielded between about 0.9 and 9 billion PBMCs per donor.

Broader findings and caveats from the paper: Based on pairwise subsampling, the degree of clonotype sharing among donors was expected to be affected by sequencing depth. Because the study included only a small number of donors, the genetic and exposure-history diversity represented was limited. Even with the large sequencing depth, rarefaction of the sorted-subset datasets indicated that sequencing was incomplete. Sharing across a few donors was observed for roughly 5% of naive CD4, over 3% of naive CD8, 2% to 2.5% of memory CD4, and about 0.4% of memory CD8 clonotypes. Naive subsets generally had larger estimated clonotype richness than memory subsets. Higher generation probabilities were observed for clonotypes shared by all four sorted-subset donors than for non-shared clonotypes. Sampling was restricted to blood, and TCR repertoires in tissues likely differ from the TCR repertoires found in blood.

The source of this sequence is a man aged 18 to 30 in good health. Some clones in this sample may be carry-over from other donors' samples. Specimen: memory CD8+ T cells from PBMCs. The cell subset or site label, read with the paper, signifies: CD45RO+ cells pooled with CCR7-negative TemRA cells. The chain couples TRBV7-9 to TRBJ1-2; the D gene is perhaps TRBD1, from 5 matching bases. The CDR3 sequence is CASAMGHYGYTF. The DNA reads as follows: TGTGCCAGCGCCATGGGGCACTATGGCTACACCTTC.